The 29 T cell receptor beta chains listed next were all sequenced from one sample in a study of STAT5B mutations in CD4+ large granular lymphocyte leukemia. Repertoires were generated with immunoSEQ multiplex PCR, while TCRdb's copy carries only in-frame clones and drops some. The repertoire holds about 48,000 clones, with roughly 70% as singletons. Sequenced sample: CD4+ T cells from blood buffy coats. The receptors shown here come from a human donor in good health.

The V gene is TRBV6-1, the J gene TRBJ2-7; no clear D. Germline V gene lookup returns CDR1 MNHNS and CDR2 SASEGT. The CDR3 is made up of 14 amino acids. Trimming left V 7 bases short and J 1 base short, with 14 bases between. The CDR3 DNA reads TGTGCCAGCAAGCTTCGTCAGGAGTCCTACGAGCAGTACGTC. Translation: CASKLRQESYEQYV.

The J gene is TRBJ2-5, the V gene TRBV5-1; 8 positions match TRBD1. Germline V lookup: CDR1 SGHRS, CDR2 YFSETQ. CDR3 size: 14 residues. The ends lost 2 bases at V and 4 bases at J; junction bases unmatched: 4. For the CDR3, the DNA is TGCGCCAGCAGCTTTGGACAGGGTCCAGAGACCCAGTACTTC. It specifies CASSFGQGPETQYF.

In DNA, the CDR3 is TGCGCCAGCAGCTTGGGCCAGGGACTACCGAGCACAGATACGCAGTATTTT. As protein: CASSLGQGLPSTDTQYF. The V gene is TRBV5-1, the J gene TRBJ2-3, with 7 nucleotides matching TRBD2. This CDR3 has 17 amino acids. J lost 0 bases, V lost 0 bases, and 7 bases had no gene match. The germline gives CDR1 SGHRS, CDR2 YFSETQ.

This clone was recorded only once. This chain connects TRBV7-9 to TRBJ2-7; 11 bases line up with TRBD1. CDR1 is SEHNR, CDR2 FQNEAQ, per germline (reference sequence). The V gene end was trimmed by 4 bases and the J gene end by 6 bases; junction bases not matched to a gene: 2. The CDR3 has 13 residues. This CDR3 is CASSSGTGGEQYV. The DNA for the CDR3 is TGTGCCAGCAGCTCAGGGACAGGGGGCGAGCAGTACGTC.

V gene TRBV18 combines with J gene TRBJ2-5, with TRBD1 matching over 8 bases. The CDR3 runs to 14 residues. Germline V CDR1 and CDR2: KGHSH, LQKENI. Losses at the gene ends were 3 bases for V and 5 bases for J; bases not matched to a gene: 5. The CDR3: CASSPRQGMETQYF. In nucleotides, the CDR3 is TGTGCCAGCTCACCGAGACAGGGGATGGAGACCCAGTACTTC.

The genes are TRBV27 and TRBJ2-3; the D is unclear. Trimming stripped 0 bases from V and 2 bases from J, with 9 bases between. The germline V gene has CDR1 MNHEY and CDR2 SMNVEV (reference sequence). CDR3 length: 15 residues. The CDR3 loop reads CASSLSGKHTDTQYF. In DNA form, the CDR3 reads TGTGCCAGCAGTTTATCAGGCAAACACACAGATACGCAGTATTTT.

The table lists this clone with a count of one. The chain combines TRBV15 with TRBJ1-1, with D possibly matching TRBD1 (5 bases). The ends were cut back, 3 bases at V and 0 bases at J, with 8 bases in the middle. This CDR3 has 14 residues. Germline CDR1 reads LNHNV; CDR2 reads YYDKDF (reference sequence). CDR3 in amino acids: CATSRTDMNTEAFF. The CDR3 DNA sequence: TGTGCCACCAGCAGGACAGATATGAACACTGAAGCTTTCTTT. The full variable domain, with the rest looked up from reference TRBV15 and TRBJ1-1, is DAMVIQNPRYQVTQFGKPVTLSCSQTLNHNVMYWYQQKSSQAPKLLFHYYDKDFNNEADTPDNFQSRRPNTSFCFLDIRSPGLGDTAMYLCATSRTDMNTEAFFGQGTRLTVV.

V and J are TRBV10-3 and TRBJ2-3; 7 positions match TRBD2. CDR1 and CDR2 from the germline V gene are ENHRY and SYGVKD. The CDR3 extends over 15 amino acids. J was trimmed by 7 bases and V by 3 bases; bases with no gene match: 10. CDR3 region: CAISDLTGGRYTQYF. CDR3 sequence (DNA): TGTGCCATCAGTGACCTCACGGGGGGTCGATATACGCAGTATTTT.

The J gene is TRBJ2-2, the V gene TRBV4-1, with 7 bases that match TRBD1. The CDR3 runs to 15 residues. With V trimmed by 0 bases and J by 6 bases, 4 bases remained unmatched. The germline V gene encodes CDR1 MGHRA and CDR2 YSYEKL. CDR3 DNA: TGCGCCAGCAGCCAAGATAGCACAGGGGCCGGGGAGCTGTTTTTT. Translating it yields CASSQDSTGAGELFF.

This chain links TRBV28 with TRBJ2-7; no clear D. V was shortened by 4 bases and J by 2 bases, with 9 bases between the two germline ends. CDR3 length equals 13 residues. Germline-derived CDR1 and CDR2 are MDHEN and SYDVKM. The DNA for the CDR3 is TGTGCCAGCAGTTCCAACCCTACCTACGAGCAGTACGTC. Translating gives CASSSNPTYEQYV.

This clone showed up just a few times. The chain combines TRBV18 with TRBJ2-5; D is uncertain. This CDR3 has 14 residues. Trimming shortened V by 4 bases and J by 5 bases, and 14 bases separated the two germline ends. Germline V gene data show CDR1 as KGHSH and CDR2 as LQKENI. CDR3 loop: CASSRTTEGETQYF. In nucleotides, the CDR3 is TGTGCCAGCTCACGTACGACCGAAGGCGAGACCCAGTACTTC.

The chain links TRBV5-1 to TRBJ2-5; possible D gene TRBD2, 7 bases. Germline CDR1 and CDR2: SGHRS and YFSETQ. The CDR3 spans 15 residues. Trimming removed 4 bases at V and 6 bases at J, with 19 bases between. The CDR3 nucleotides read TGCGCCAGCAGCCTGATTGGGGGGGCAGGACAGACCCAGTACTTC. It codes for CASSLIGGAGQTQYF.

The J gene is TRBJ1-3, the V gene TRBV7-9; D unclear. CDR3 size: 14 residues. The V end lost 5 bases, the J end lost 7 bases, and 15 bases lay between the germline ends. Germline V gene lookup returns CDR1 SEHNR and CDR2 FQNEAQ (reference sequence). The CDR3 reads CASSLLVDGNTIYF. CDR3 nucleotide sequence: TGTGCCAGCAGCCTCCTGGTAGATGGCAACACCATATATTTT.

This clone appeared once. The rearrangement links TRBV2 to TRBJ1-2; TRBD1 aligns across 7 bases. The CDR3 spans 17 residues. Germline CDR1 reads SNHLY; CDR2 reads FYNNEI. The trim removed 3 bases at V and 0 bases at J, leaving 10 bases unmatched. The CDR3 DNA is TGTGCCAGCAGTGAGGGGGGGACAGCGGGAACTAACTATGGCTACACCTTC. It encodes CASSEGGTAGTNYGYTF.

The CDR3 bases are TGTGCCAGCAGTGTGGACCGCGCCTACGAGCAGTACGTC. Its protein is CASSVDRAYEQYV. The chain has TRBV2 and TRBJ2-7; D unresolved. V gave up 4 bases and J gave up 2 bases, with 9 bases separating them. Looked up from germline, CDR1 is SNHLY and CDR2 is FYNNEI. CDR3 size: 13 residues.

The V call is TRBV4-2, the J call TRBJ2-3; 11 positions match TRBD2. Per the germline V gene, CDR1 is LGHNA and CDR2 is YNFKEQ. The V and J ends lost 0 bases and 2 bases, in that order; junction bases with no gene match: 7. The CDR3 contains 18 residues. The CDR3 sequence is CASSQEGPSGGHTDTQYF. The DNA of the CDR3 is TGTGCCAGCAGCCAAGAGGGGCCTAGCGGGGGGCACACAGATACGCAGTATTTT.

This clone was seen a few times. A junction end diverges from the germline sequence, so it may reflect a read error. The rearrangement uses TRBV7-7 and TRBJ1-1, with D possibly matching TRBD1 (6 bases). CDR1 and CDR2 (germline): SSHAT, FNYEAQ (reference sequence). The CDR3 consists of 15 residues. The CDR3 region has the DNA TGTGCTAGCAGCTTAGACCCTGACAGGTATTCTGAAGCTTTCTTT. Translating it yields CASSLDPDRYSEAFF.

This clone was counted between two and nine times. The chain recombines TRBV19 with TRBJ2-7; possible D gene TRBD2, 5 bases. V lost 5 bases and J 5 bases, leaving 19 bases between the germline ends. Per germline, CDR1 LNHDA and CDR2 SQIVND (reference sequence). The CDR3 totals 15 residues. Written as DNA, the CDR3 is TGTGCCAGTAGTGTCGACCCAGGCGGGTGGGACGAGCAGTACTTC. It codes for CASSVDPGGWDEQYF.

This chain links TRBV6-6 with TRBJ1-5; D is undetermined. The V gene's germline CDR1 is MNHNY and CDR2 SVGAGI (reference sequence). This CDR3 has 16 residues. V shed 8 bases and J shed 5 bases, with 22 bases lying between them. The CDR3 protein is CASARSPGHGHQPQHF. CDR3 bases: TGTGCCAGCGCCAGGTCGCCCGGTCATGGGCATCAGCCCCAGCATTTT.

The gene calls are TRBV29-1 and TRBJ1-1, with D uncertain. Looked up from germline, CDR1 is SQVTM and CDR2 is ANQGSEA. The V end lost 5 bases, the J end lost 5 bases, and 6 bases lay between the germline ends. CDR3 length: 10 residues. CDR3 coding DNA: TGCAGCGTTCTGGGGACTGAAGCTTTCTTT. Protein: CSVLGTEAFF.

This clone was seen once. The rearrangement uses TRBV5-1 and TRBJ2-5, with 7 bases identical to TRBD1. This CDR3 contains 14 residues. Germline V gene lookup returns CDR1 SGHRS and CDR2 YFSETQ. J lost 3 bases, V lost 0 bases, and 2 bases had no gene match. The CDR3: CASSLGRGKETQYF. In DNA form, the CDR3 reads TGCGCCAGCAGCTTGGGCAGGGGGAAAGAGACCCAGTACTTC.

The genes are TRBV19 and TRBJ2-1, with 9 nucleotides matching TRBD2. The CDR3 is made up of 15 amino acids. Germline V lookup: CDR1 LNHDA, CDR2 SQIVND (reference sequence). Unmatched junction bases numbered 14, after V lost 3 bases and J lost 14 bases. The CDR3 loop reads CASSIRGNSGGEKFF. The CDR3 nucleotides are TGTGCCAGTAGTATCAGGGGAAATAGCGGGGGAGAGAAGTTCTTC. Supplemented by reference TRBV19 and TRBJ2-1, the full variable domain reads DGGITQSPKYLFRKEGQNVTLSCEQNLNHDAMYWYRQDPGQGLRLIYYSQIVNDFQKGDIAEGYSVSREKKESFPLTVTSAQKNPTAFYLCASSIRGNSGGEKFFGPGTRLTVL.

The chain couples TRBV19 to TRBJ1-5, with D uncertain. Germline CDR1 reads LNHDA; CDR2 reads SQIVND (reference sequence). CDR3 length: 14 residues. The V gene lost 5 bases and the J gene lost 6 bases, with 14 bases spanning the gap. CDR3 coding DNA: TGTGCCAGTAGTGGAATTCAAGACGCTCAGCCCCAGCATTTT. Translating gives CASSGIQDAQPQHF.

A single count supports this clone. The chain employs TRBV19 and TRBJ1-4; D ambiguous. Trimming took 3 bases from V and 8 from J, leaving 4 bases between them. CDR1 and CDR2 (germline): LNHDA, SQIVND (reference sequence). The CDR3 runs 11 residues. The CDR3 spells CASSIREKLFF. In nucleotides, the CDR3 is TGTGCCAGTAGTATCCGAGAAAAACTGTTTTTT.

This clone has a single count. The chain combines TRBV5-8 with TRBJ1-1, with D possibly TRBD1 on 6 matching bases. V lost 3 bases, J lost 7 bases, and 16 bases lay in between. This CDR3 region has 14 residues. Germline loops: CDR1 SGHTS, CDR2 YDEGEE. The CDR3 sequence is CASSSLTGILEAFF. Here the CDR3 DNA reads TGTGCCAGCAGCTCACTTACAGGGATCCTTGAAGCTTTCTTT.

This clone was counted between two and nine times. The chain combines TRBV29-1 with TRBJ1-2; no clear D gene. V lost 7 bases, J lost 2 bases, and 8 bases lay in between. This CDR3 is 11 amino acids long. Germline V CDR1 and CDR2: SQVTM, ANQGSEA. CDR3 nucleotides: TGCAGCGACCAGAGAAACTATGGCTACACCTTC. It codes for CSDQRNYGYTF. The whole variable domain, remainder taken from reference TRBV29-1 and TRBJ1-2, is SAVISQKPSRDICQRGTSLTIQCQVDSQVTMMFWYRQQPGQSLTLIATANQGSEATYESGFVIDKFPISRPNLTFSTLTVSNMSPEDSSIYLCSDQRNYGYTFGSGTRLTVV.

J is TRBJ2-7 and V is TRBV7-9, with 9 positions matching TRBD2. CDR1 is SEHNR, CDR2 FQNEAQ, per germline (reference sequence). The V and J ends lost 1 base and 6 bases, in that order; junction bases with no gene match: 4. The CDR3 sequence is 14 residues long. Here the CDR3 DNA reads TGTGCCAGCAGCTTAGAGCGGGGGGCGAGCGAGCAGTACTTC. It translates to CASSLERGASEQYF.

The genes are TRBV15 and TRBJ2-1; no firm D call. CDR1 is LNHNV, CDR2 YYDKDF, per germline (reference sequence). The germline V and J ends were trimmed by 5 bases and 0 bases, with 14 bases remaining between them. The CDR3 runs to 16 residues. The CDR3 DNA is TGTGCCACCAGCGTCACTCACCTGAGCTCCTACAATGAGCAGTTCTTC. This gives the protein CATSVTHLSSYNEQFF.

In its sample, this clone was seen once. DNA of the CDR3: TGTGCCAGCAGCTTGACCCATATAGACGAGCAGTACGTC. Encoded protein: CASSLTHIDEQYV. The rearrangement links TRBV11-2 to TRBJ2-7; D gene ambiguous. Trimming shortened V by 3 bases and J by 5 bases, and 11 bases separated the two germline ends. The CDR3 extends over 13 amino acids. Germline CDR1 SGHAT, CDR2 FQNNGV.